The 21 T cell receptor beta chains given below trace back to one sample, sequenced in a study of monozygotic twins with cystic fibrosis. The repertoire was sequenced with immunoSEQ multiplex PCR; TCRdb's copy has only in-frame clones and lacks some. The data hold some 19,000 clones, with around 97% observed a single time. Sequencing was carried out using blood. Source of these receptors: a woman aged 25 to 39 with cystic fibrosis.

The rearrangement uses TRBV7-2 and TRBJ2-5; possible D gene TRBD1, 7 bases. From germline, CDR1 is SGHTA and CDR2 FQGNSA. The V gene lost 4 bases and the J gene lost 3 bases, with 15 bases spanning the gap. This CDR3 region has 15 residues. In nucleotides, the CDR3 is TGTGCCAGCAGCTCCCAGGGGGGACGGGAAGAGACCCAGTACTTC. Translating gives CASSSQGGREETQYF. Filled out from reference TRBV7-2 and TRBJ2-5, the complete variable domain reads GAGVSQSPSNKVTEKGKDVELRCDPISGHTALYWYRQSLGQGLEFLIYFQGNSAPDKSGLPSDRFSAERTGGSVSTLTIQRTQQEDSAVYLCASSSQGGREETQYFGPGTRLLVL.

V and J are TRBV10-2 and TRBJ2-5; 7 bases are a match to TRBD2. Germline lookup yields CDR1 WSHSY and CDR2 SAAADI. V shed 1 base and J 4 bases; nucleotides not matched to a gene: 0. The CDR3 spans 13 residues. The CDR3 loop is CASSEWGGETQYF. In DNA, the CDR3 is TGCGCCAGCAGTGAGTGGGGGGGAGAGACCCAGTACTTC.

This chain connects TRBV20-1 to TRBJ2-7, with D tentatively TRBD2 (5 bases). Between the trimmed V and J ends, which lost 5 bases and 2 bases, there was a span of 7 bases. This CDR3 is built from 11 residues. Germline V gives CDR1 DFQATT, CDR2 SNEGSKA (reference sequence). The CDR3 spells CSAPGAYEQYF. As DNA, the CDR3 is TGCAGTGCTCCCGGGGCCTACGAGCAGTACTTC.

The chain is built from TRBV5-1 and TRBJ2-3; the match to TRBD2 covers 8 bases. CDR3 length: 14 residues. Germline V gene sequence: CDR1 SGHRS, CDR2 YFSETQ. Trimming cost V 7 bases and J 5 bases; bases outside gene matches: 9. The CDR3 DNA reads as TGCGCCAGCCTCCCCGGGGGGGGGCTAGATACGCAGTATTTT. Translating it yields CASLPGGGLDTQYF.

This chain joins TRBV6-1 and TRBJ1-2, with unresolved D. Germline V gene sequence: CDR1 MNHNS, CDR2 SASEGT. The CDR3 covers 14 residues. The ends were cut back, 6 bases at V and 10 bases at J, with 21 bases in the middle. The DNA for the CDR3 is TGTGCCAGCAGCTACATACAGAGACTCTTTGTCTACACCTTC. The encoded protein is CASSYIQRLFVYTF.

This chain joins TRBV19 and TRBJ2-2; the match to TRBD1 covers 9 bases. The CDR3 extends over 14 amino acids. V trimming: 10 bases; J trimming: 1 base; junction bases outside the gene matches: 4. Germline CDR1 reads LNHDA; CDR2 reads SQIVND (reference sequence). For the CDR3, the DNA is TGTGCCACCAGGGACAGGGTGAACACCGGGGAGCTGTTTTTT. Translating it yields CATRDRVNTGELFF.

The J gene is TRBJ2-7, the V gene TRBV5-5; 8 bases fit TRBD1. The CDR3 runs to 19 residues. J gave up 9 bases and V 1 base, and 24 bases lay outside the gene matches. CDR1 is SGHKS, CDR2 YYEKEE, per germline (reference sequence). The CDR3 loop is CASSLWLAGGSHGGGRQYF. Here the CDR3 DNA reads TGTGCCAGCAGCTTGTGGTTGGCAGGGGGCTCGCACGGTGGTGGGAGGCAGTACTTC.

This sequence joins TRBV7-2 and TRBJ1-4; D is perhaps TRBD1 (5 bases). The CDR3 contains 14 residues. Per germline, CDR1 SGHTA and CDR2 FQGNSA. Trimming pared 2 bases from V and 7 bases from J, leaving 11 bases between. In nucleotides, the CDR3 is TGTGCCAGCAGCTTAAGAGGGGTTAGTGAAAAACTGTTTTTT. This sequence encodes CASSLRGVSEKLFF.

The J gene is TRBJ1-2, the V gene TRBV5-1, with a possible D match to TRBD1 (5 bases). Germline V CDR1 and CDR2: SGHRS, YFSETQ. This CDR3 is built from 16 residues. The germline V and J ends were trimmed by 0 bases and 3 bases, with 15 bases remaining between them. CDR3: CASSLGGTGRDYGYTF. As DNA, the CDR3 is TGCGCCAGCAGCTTGGGAGGGACGGGACGTGACTATGGCTACACCTTC.

V is TRBV9 and J is TRBJ2-7; a weak D match, TRBD1 (6 bases). Trimming shortened V by 8 bases and J by 4 bases, and 16 bases separated the two germline ends. The CDR3 runs 13 residues. Germline CDR1 SGDLS, CDR2 YYNGEE. Here the CDR3 reads CASSGVDSYEQYF. In DNA form, the CDR3 reads TGTGCCAGTTCAGGGGTAGATTCATACGAGCAGTACTTC.

The chain employs TRBV29-1 and TRBJ1-1, with 7 positions matching TRBD1. CDR1 and CDR2 (germline): SQVTM, ANQGSEA. The CDR3 covers 12 residues. The chain's CDR3 is CRGSQGGTEAFF. Here the CDR3 DNA reads TGCAGAGGATCGCAGGGGGGTACTGAAGCTTTCTTT.

The V and J genes are TRBV5-4 and TRBJ1-6; D is ambiguous. Germline-derived CDR1 and CDR2 are SGHNT and YYREEE (reference sequence). The CDR3 sequence is 14 residues long. Trimming stripped 0 bases from V and 4 bases from J, with 5 bases between. CDR3 bases: TGTGCCAGCAGCTTGGATGGGTATAATTCACCCCTCCACTTT. Its translation is CASSLDGYNSPLHF.

The rearrangement joins TRBV4-1 to TRBJ2-5, with 9 bases matching TRBD2. V shed 0 bases and J 7 bases; nucleotides not matched to a gene: 9. The CDR3 loop spans 16 amino acids. CDR1 MGHRA and CDR2 YSYEKL come from the germline V gene. CDR3 in DNA: TGCGCCAGCAGCCAAGAAGCTAGCGGGGCCACTGGGACCCAGTACTTC. Its protein product is CASSQEASGATGTQYF.

This clone was seen a few times. The chain carries TRBV25-1 and TRBJ1-1; TRBD1 might be the D (6 bases). V lost 3 bases, J lost 10 bases, and 18 bases lay in between. The CDR3 runs to 14 residues. The germline gives CDR1 MGHDK, CDR2 SYGVNS. CDR3 amino acids: CASSDWGAELAAFF. The CDR3 region has the DNA TGTGCCAGCAGTGACTGGGGGGCCGAGTTAGCAGCTTTCTTT.

J is TRBJ1-1 and V is TRBV20-1, with 7 bases lining up with TRBD1. Germline V lookup: CDR1 DFQATT, CDR2 SNEGSKA (reference sequence). V lost 6 bases, J lost 7 bases, and 5 bases stayed unmatched. The CDR3 loop spans 11 amino acids. CDR3 DNA: TGCAGTGCCTTCGACAGGGTTGAAGCTTTCTTT. It is translated as CSAFDRVEAFF.

V usage is TRBV29-1 and J usage is TRBJ2-3; D is undetermined. CDR3 length: 17 amino acids. Trimming stripped 2 bases from V and 0 bases from J, with 18 bases between. Germline assignment: CDR1 SQVTM and CDR2 ANQGSEA. The CDR3 DNA reads TGCAGCGTTGAACCCTCACCAGGTATCCCAAGCACAGATACGCAGTATTTT. Amino acid sequence: CSVEPSPGIPSTDTQYF.

The chain uses TRBV2 and TRBJ2-3; either TRBD1 or TRBD2 may fit D (6 bases each). Looked up from germline, CDR1 is SNHLY and CDR2 is FYNNEI. This CDR3 is built from 12 residues. The V and J ends lost 7 bases and 8 bases respectively, with 13 bases between them. The CDR3 nucleotides are TGTGCCAGCATTAGAGAGGGGGGTACGCAGTATTTT. This gives the protein CASIREGGTQYF.

The DNA for the CDR3 is TGTGCCAGCAGCCAACGACCTAGGGGCTACGAGCAGTACTTC. Encoded protein: CASSQRPRGYEQYF. The chain combines TRBV7-2 with TRBJ2-7, with TRBD1 as a possible D gene (5 bases). The CDR3 contains 14 residues. The V and J ends lost 5 bases and 3 bases respectively, with 14 bases between them. Per the germline V gene, CDR1 is SGHTA and CDR2 is FQGNSA.

The chain uses TRBV10-3 and TRBJ2-3; D possibly corresponds to TRBD1 (6 bases). V dropped 6 bases and J dropped 6 bases, with 13 bases sitting between them. The CDR3 runs to 13 residues. Germline CDR1 ENHRY, CDR2 SYGVKD. The CDR3 reads CAIRGASPDTQYF. Written as DNA, the CDR3 is TGTGCCATCAGGGGGGCATCCCCGGATACGCAGTATTTT.

The gene calls are TRBV5-8 and TRBJ1-1; D remains unclear. Germline CDR1 is SGHTS and CDR2 is YDEGEE. V lost 0 bases and J lost 11, with 17 bases in between. CDR3 length equals 14 residues. The CDR3 DNA is TGTGCCAGCAGCTTGGTGGGAGGGAACATTTTCGCTTTCTTT. It codes for CASSLVGGNIFAFF.

This sequence joins TRBV7-2 and TRBJ2-7; D is uncertain. CDR3 size: 14 residues. CDR1 and CDR2 (germline): SGHTA, FQGNSA. The V and J ends lost 1 base and 3 bases respectively, with 10 bases between them. As DNA, the CDR3 is TGTGCCAGCAGCTTAGGGGGAAGGCTCTACGAGCAGTACTTC. This sequence encodes CASSLGGRLYEQYF.